The 27 T cell receptor beta chains below were found in one sample sequenced in a study of blood T cell repertoires in COVID-19. The table came from immunoSEQ multiplex PCR; TCRdb's copy has only in-frame clones and leaves some out. The table shows hundreds of thousands of clones, with roughly nine tenths occurring only once. Sequences were obtained from PBMCs or T cells enriched from blood (not recorded which). The receptors stem from a man aged 25-45 years who had recovered from COVID-19.

The chain has TRBV7-9 and TRBJ2-1; 8 bases line up with TRBD2. This CDR3 contains 13 residues. V shed 6 bases, J shed 5 bases, and the junction held 3 bases outside the gene matches. The germline V gene has CDR1 SEHNR and CDR2 FQNEAQ (reference sequence). The CDR3 here is CASRTSEHNEQFF. CDR3 in DNA: TGTGCCAGCAGGACTAGCGAGCACAATGAGCAGTTCTTC.

CDR3 sequence: CASSFVSEGAEAFF. The CDR3 bases are TGTGCCAGCAGTTTCGTTAGTGAGGGCGCTGAAGCTTTCTTT. The chain joins TRBV28 to TRBJ1-1, with D unclear. The CDR3 length is 14 residues. V was pared by 3 bases and J by 6 bases, with 14 bases between. Per germline, CDR1 MDHEN and CDR2 SYDVKM.

V is TRBV30 and J is TRBJ1-5; D perhaps matches TRBD1 (5 bases). The CDR3 has 16 amino acids. V lost 4 bases, J lost 0 bases, and 16 bases lay in between. Germline assignment: CDR1 GTSNPN and CDR2 SVGIG (reference sequence). The CDR3 sequence is CAWTTRWGDSNQPQHF. In DNA form, the CDR3 reads TGTGCCTGGACCACGAGGTGGGGGGATAGCAATCAGCCCCAGCATTTT.

The J gene is TRBJ2-7, the V gene TRBV10-2; tentative D call: TRBD1 (6 bases). This CDR3 is 11 amino acids long. The V and J ends lost 6 bases and 3 bases respectively, with 6 bases between them. Germline lookup yields CDR1 WSHSY and CDR2 SAAADI. CDR3 protein: CASRGGYEQYF. The CDR3 DNA reads TGCGCCAGCAGAGGGGGCTACGAGCAGTACTTC.

The V and J genes are TRBV27 and TRBJ1-2, with D uncertain. V lost 6 bases, J lost 5 bases, and 19 bases lay in between. The germline V gene has CDR1 MNHEY and CDR2 SMNVEV (reference sequence). The CDR3 sequence is 15 residues long. The DNA of the CDR3 is TGTGCCAGCAGGGGAAACTGGGTGGGAGAATATGGCTACACCTTC. This encodes CASRGNWVGEYGYTF.

This CDR3 reads CASSTGLAAHNEQFF. In nucleotides, the CDR3 is TGTGCCAGCAGTACGGGACTAGCGGCCCACAATGAGCAGTTCTTC. This chain links TRBV6-5 with TRBJ2-1; 11 positions match TRBD2. CDR1 is MNHEY and CDR2 is SVGAGI in the germline V gene. J lost 5 bases, V lost 5 bases, and 5 bases had no gene match. This CDR3 comprises 15 residues.

The CDR3, as DNA: TGTGCCACTCGGCTTTCTGGGACTTCTGGAAACACCATATATTTT. This sequence encodes CATRLSGTSGNTIYF. This rearrangement joins TRBV19 to TRBJ1-3; D is perhaps TRBD1 (5 bases). In germline, CDR1 is LNHDA, CDR2 SQIVND (reference sequence). CDR3 size: 15 residues. Trimming pared 10 bases from V and 1 base from J, leaving 17 bases between.

V and J are TRBV9 and TRBJ1-4; D is unclear. Trimming took off 2 bases at V and 4 bases at J, with 12 bases between the two ends. Germline V gene sequence: CDR1 SGDLS, CDR2 YYNGEE. The CDR3 has 15 residues. In DNA form, the CDR3 reads TGTGCCAGCAGCGTGTCTGGGCAGATTAATGAAAAACTGTTTTTT. Translated: CASSVSGQINEKLFF.

V gene TRBV19 combines with J gene TRBJ2-1, with TRBD2 matching over 7 bases. V gave up 3 bases and J gave up 8 bases; unmatched junction bases: 10. The CDR3 runs to 15 residues. CDR1 is LNHDA and CDR2 is SQIVND in the germline V gene (reference sequence). CDR3 amino acids: CASSMPSGNLYEQFF. CDR3 DNA sequence: TGTGCCAGTAGTATGCCTAGCGGCAACCTTTATGAGCAGTTCTTC.

This clone came up once. The chain has TRBV28 and TRBJ1-2; 7 bases are shared with TRBD1. The junction had 12 bases not matched to a gene; V was cut back by 6 bases and J by 5 bases. CDR3 length: 15 residues. CDR1 MDHEN and CDR2 SYDVKM come from the germline V gene. CDR3 sequence (DNA): TGTGCCAGCAGCCGGATCCAAGGGACAGCTTATGGCTACACCTTC. Protein product: CASSRIQGTAYGYTF.

This chain connects TRBV5-5 to TRBJ2-7; TRBD1 is a possible D gene (6 bases). The germline V gene encodes CDR1 SGHKS and CDR2 YYEKEE (reference sequence). This CDR3 contains 15 residues. V was trimmed by 0 bases and J by 5 bases, leaving 15 bases between them. CDR3 loop: CASSLDRAGRDEQYF. The DNA for the CDR3 is TGTGCCAGCAGCTTGGACAGGGCAGGTCGAGACGAGCAGTACTTC. The entire variable domain, with the rest obtained from reference TRBV5-5 and TRBJ2-7, is as follows: DAGVTQSPTHLIKTRGQQVTLRCSPISGHKSVSWYQQVLGQGPQFIFQYYEKEERGRGNFPDRFSARQFPNYSSELNVNALLLGDSALYLCASSLDRAGRDEQYFGPGTRLTVT.

The rearrangement uses TRBV4-1 and TRBJ1-6; 7 bases agree with TRBD1. The CDR3 consists of 16 residues. Germline CDR1 MGHRA, CDR2 YSYEKL. V gave up 3 bases and J gave up 7 bases; unmatched junction bases: 9. This chain's CDR3 is CASSQRLTGANSPLHF. CDR3 nucleotide sequence: TGCGCCAGCAGCCAGCGATTAACAGGGGCCAATTCACCCCTCCACTTT.

V usage is TRBV29-1 and J usage is TRBJ2-1; 10 positions match TRBD1. Germline V gene data show CDR1 as SQVTM and CDR2 as ANQGSEA. This CDR3 has 13 residues. With 7 bases clipped from V and 5 bases from J, the junction kept 5 bases outside the gene matches. This CDR3 reads CSGQGAQDNEQFF. The CDR3 nucleotides read TGCAGCGGACAGGGGGCGCAGGACAATGAGCAGTTCTTC.

The J gene is TRBJ2-7, the V gene TRBV7-6; D remains ambiguous. Germline V gene data show CDR1 as SGHVS and CDR2 as FNYEAQ. This CDR3 comprises 15 residues. Trimming took off 5 bases at V and 2 bases at J, with 16 bases between the two ends. CDR3 region: CASSPSTENTYEQYF. As DNA, the CDR3 is TGTGCCAGCAGCCCCTCCACGGAGAACACCTACGAGCAGTACTTC. Full variable domain (remainder filled in from reference TRBV7-6 and TRBJ2-7): GAGVSQSPRYKVTKRGQDVALRCDPISGHVSLYWYRQALGQGPEFLTYFNYEAQQDKSGLPNDRFSAERPEGSISTLTIQRTEQRDSAMYRCASSPSTENTYEQYFGPGTRLTVT.

This clone was recorded once. The V and J genes are TRBV11-2 and TRBJ2-3; D remains ambiguous. The V end was cut by 1 base, the J end by 5 bases, with 4 bases between. There are 12 residues in the CDR3. The germline V gene has CDR1 SGHAT and CDR2 FQNNGV. CDR3 coding DNA: TGTGCCAGCAGCTTAGCCCTAGATACGCAGTATTTT. It translates to CASSLALDTQYF. The whole variable domain, filled in from reference TRBV11-2 and TRBJ2-3, reads EAGVAQSPRYKIIEKRQSVAFWCNPISGHATLYWYQQILGQGPKLLIQFQNNGVVDDSQLPKDRFSAERLKGVDSTLKIQPAKLEDSAVYLCASSLALDTQYFGPGTRLTVL.

For the CDR3, the DNA is TGCGCCAGCCGTAGAGCGGGATCTACCTACGAGCAGTACTTC. Translation: CASRRAGSTYEQYF. This rearrangement joins TRBV10-2 to TRBJ2-7, with 7 bases aligning to TRBD2. CDR1 is WSHSY and CDR2 is SAAADI in the germline V gene. Germline trimming cut 8 bases from V and 2 bases from J; bases unmatched to any gene: 9. The CDR3 is made up of 14 amino acids.

The V gene is TRBV10-1, the J gene TRBJ1-1; D ambiguous. The CDR3 loop spans 12 amino acids. V was cut by 3 bases and J by 1 base, with 3 bases left in between. Germline V gene sequence: CDR1 WNHNN, CDR2 SYGVQD (reference sequence). The CDR3 DNA follows: TGCGCCAGCAGTGAAGCGAACACTGAAGCTTTCTTT. It is translated as CASSEANTEAFF.

This chain links TRBV6-4 with TRBJ2-1, with TRBD1 identical over 11 bases. The J segment lost 7 bases and the V segment lost 6 bases, leaving 8 bases of the junction unmatched. Germline assignment: CDR1 MRHNA and CDR2 SNTAGT. The CDR3 is 15 amino acids. The CDR3, as DNA: TGTGCCAGCAGACTAACCGGGACAGGGGGGAATGAGCAGTTCTTC. Protein: CASRLTGTGGNEQFF.

The chain combines TRBV5-1 with TRBJ1-3; perhaps TRBD1 as D (5 bases). The germline CDR1 and CDR2 sequences are SGHRS and YFSETQ. Trimming removed 5 bases from V and 0 bases from J, with 15 bases in between. This CDR3 is built from 16 residues. The CDR3 DNA sequence: TGCGCCAGCAGTCCGTTCACGGGGGGCTCTGGAAACACCATATATTTT. Translated, it gives CASSPFTGGSGNTIYF.

This clone was seen once. J is TRBJ1-6 and V is TRBV7-6, with D possibly TRBD1 on 6 matching bases. Germline V CDR1 and CDR2: SGHVS, FNYEAQ. Trimming removed 4 bases at V and 7 bases at J, with 11 bases between. The CDR3 contains 14 residues. Here the CDR3 DNA reads TGTGCCAGCAGCTCAGGACAGCCAAATTCACCCCTCCACTTT. It translates to CASSSGQPNSPLHF.

The chain is built from TRBV18 and TRBJ2-1, with a weak D call TRBD1 (5 bases). Deletions cut 3 bases from V and 7 bases from J, with 16 bases between. Germline assignment: CDR1 KGHSH and CDR2 LQKENI. The CDR3 is 15 residues long. The CDR3 bases are TGTGCCAGCTCACCTAGTCAAGCAGGGCGGAATGAGCAGTTCTTC. It is translated as CASSPSQAGRNEQFF.

V and J are TRBV29-1 and TRBJ2-1; TRBD1 matches 11 bases. This CDR3 is built from 18 residues. CDR1 and CDR2 from the germline V gene are SQVTM and ANQGSEA. Losses at the gene ends were 5 bases for V and 0 bases for J; bases not matched to a gene: 12. The CDR3 region is CSVPPGQGDASSYNEQFF. In nucleotides, the CDR3 is TGCAGCGTTCCTCCGGGACAGGGGGATGCTTCCTCCTACAATGAGCAGTTCTTC.

Only one count was recorded for this clone. V gene TRBV2 combines with J gene TRBJ1-2; D is unclear. The CDR3 loop spans 13 amino acids. The germline gives CDR1 SNHLY, CDR2 FYNNEI. V lost 1 base and J lost 8, with 11 bases in between. CDR3 sequence reads: CASSEVGRPGYTF. For the CDR3, the DNA is TGTGCCAGCAGTGAAGTGGGCAGGCCCGGCTACACCTTC.

The chain couples TRBV10-2 to TRBJ1-5, with D unresolved. Germline CDR1 and CDR2: WSHSY and SAAADI. This CDR3 contains 14 residues. Trimming took 6 bases from V and 5 from J, leaving 14 bases between them. DNA for the CDR3: TGCGCCAGCAGGCCATCACTAACCTATCAGCCCCAGCATTTT. Translation: CASRPSLTYQPQHF.

The V and J genes are TRBV4-1 and TRBJ2-2; D remains ambiguous. V lost 3 bases to trimming and J lost 7 bases, with 3 bases between them. This CDR3 is 11 amino acids long. Germline V gene lookup returns CDR1 MGHRA and CDR2 YSYEKL. CDR3 nucleotides: TGCGCCAGCAGCCATATCGGGGAGCTGTTTTTT. Residues: CASSHIGELFF.

V gene TRBV7-2 combines with J gene TRBJ2-2; D uncertain. In germline, CDR1 is SGHTA, CDR2 FQGNSA. Trimming removed 5 bases at V and 5 bases at J, with 12 bases between. CDR3 length: 14 amino acids. CDR3 sequence (DNA): TGTGCCAGCAGCCCTGCGGTAGCAACCGGGGAGCTGTTTTTT. This encodes CASSPAVATGELFF.

The CDR3 protein is CATSLGQGVNEQFF. The CDR3 DNA follows: TGTGCCACCAGTTTGGGACAGGGTGTCAATGAGCAGTTCTTC. V gene TRBV24-1 combines with J gene TRBJ2-1; TRBD1 aligns across 9 bases. The CDR3 covers 14 residues. The V gene's germline CDR1 is KGHDR and CDR2 SFDVKD. The J segment lost 6 bases and the V segment lost 6 bases, leaving 5 bases of the junction unmatched.